The clone carrying this T cell receptor (beta chain) occurred once. This specimen comes from a study of technical replicates of blood from a few donors. Per the germline V gene, CDR1 is SGHVS and CDR2 is FQNEAQ. The CDR3 is made up of 18 amino acids. Trimming stripped 5 bases from V and 0 bases from J, with 17 bases between. The assay was immunoSEQ multiplex PCR, and TCRdb's table has in-frame clones only and misses some. This table has fewer than 80,000 clones, 80% to 90% appearing once. Sequencing was performed on PBMCs. The clonotype comes from a human donor in good health. Some clones in this sample may be carry-over from other donors' samples. The V call is TRBV7-8, the J call TRBJ1-6, with D perhaps TRBD1 (6 bases). CDR3 protein: CASSAVGQWSSYNSPLHF. The CDR3 DNA reads as TGTGCCAGCAGCGCGGTTGGACAGTGGAGCTCCTATAATTCACCCCTCCACTTT. The full variable domain, rest sourced from reference TRBV7-8 and TRBJ1-6, is GAGVSQSPRYKVAKRGQDVALRCDPISGHVSLFWYQQALGQGPEFLTYFQNEAQLDKSGLPSDRFFAERPEGSVSTLKIQRTQQEDSAVYLCASSAVGQWSSYNSPLHFGNGTRLTVT.